The 10 T cell receptor beta chains below come from one sample, sequenced in a study of graft-versus-host responses after intestinal transplantation. Data came from immunoSEQ multiplex PCR; TCRdb stores just in-frame clones and leaves some out. Counted here are about 64,000 clones, roughly 92% occurring once; the ten biggest clones make up approximately 6.3%. The sample in question was bone marrow, obtained 734 days after intestinal transplantation. These receptors all stem from a human patient who received an intestinal transplant, so some T cells may come from the graft donor.

The rearrangement joins TRBV18 to TRBJ2-7; the match to TRBD2 covers 7 bases. This CDR3 region has 15 residues. The trim removed 3 bases at V and 0 bases at J, leaving 5 bases unmatched. CDR1 KGHSH and CDR2 LQKENI come from the germline V gene. The CDR3 loop is CASSPGGTSSYEQYF. The CDR3 DNA follows: TGTGCCAGCTCACCCGGGGGGACGAGCTCCTACGAGCAGTACTTC. Full variable domain (outside the CDR3, taken from reference TRBV18 and TRBJ2-7): NAGVMQNPRHLVRRRGQEARLRCSPMKGHSHVYWYRQLPEEGLKFMVYLQKENIIDESGMPKERFSAEFPKEGPSILRIQQVVRGDSAAYFCASSPGGTSSYEQYFGPGTRLTVT.

V usage is TRBV19 and J usage is TRBJ2-7; either TRBD1 or TRBD2 may supply D (5 bases each). The CDR3 length is 14 residues. Germline values: CDR1 LNHDA, CDR2 SQIVND (reference sequence). V gave up 6 bases and J gave up 1 base, with 13 bases separating them. The CDR3, as DNA: TGTGCCAGTAGGCCTCCGGGACCTTCCTACGAGCAGTACTTC. It encodes CASRPPGPSYEQYF.

This rearrangement joins TRBV18 to TRBJ2-3; TRBD2 aligns across 10 bases. The CDR3 consists of 17 residues. The ends lost 0 bases at V and 2 bases at J; junction bases unmatched: 5. Germline V gene lookup returns CDR1 KGHSH and CDR2 LQKENI. CDR3 coding DNA: TGTGCCAGCTCACCACCGAATAGCGGGGGGCCCACAGATACGCAGTATTTT. Translation gives CASSPPNSGGPTDTQYF.

J is TRBJ1-2 and V is TRBV5-4, with 8 bases identical to TRBD1. Germline V CDR1 and CDR2: SGHNT, YYREEE (reference sequence). The CDR3 contains 12 residues. Trimming removed 5 bases from V and 8 bases from J; junction bases left unmatched: 5. CDR3 sequence (DNA): TGTGCCAGCAGGACAGGGGTAGGGGGCTACACCTTC. The encoded protein is CASRTGVGGYTF.

This clone was observed once. This rearrangement joins TRBV7-9 to TRBJ1-1, with TRBD1 as a possible D gene (5 bases). Looked up from germline, CDR1 is SEHNR and CDR2 is FQNEAQ (reference sequence). The CDR3 contains 16 residues. V gave up 6 bases and J gave up 5 bases, with 22 bases separating them. For the CDR3, the DNA is TGTGCCAGCAGACTTGTCGGGGACCCACGTGGGACTGAAGCTTTCTTT. It is translated as CASRLVGDPRGTEAFF.

The chain is built from TRBV4-1 and TRBJ2-7; no definite D call. The CDR3 consists of 15 residues. V gave up 5 bases and J gave up 0 bases, with 14 bases separating them. Germline lookup yields CDR1 MGHRA and CDR2 YSYEKL. The CDR3 reads CASSSPQTSSYEQYF. CDR3 coding DNA: TGCGCCAGCAGCTCCCCTCAAACCAGCTCCTACGAGCAGTACTTC.

The chain uses TRBV20-1 and TRBJ2-7; D is possibly TRBD2 (5 bases). The CDR3 spans 11 residues. Between the trimmed V and J ends, which lost 3 bases and 5 bases, there was a span of 8 bases. Germline assignment: CDR1 DFQATT and CDR2 SNEGSKA (reference sequence). In nucleotides, the CDR3 is TGCAGTGCTAGGTTCGGGAACGAGCAGTACTTC. Protein sequence: CSARFGNEQYF.

The V gene is TRBV11-2, the J gene TRBJ1-5; D possibly corresponds to TRBD1 (5 bases). The CDR3 is 16 amino acids. Germline loops: CDR1 SGHAT, CDR2 FQNNGV. The V gene lost 3 bases and the J gene lost 3 bases, with 15 bases spanning the gap. CDR3 protein: CASSFSGLRFNQPQHF. The CDR3 nucleotides read TGTGCCAGCAGCTTTTCGGGGCTACGCTTCAATCAGCCCCAGCATTTT.

The chain has TRBV9 and TRBJ1-6; D is possibly TRBD1 (5 bases). The CDR3 contains 16 residues. The V end was cut by 0 bases, the J end by 6 bases, with 13 bases between. Germline assignment: CDR1 SGDLS and CDR2 YYNGEE. CDR3 in amino acids: CASSVGGYSGNSPLHF. The CDR3 DNA is TGTGCCAGCAGCGTAGGGGGGTATTCGGGTAATTCACCCCTCCACTTT.

The chain carries TRBV5-1 and TRBJ1-5; the match to TRBD1 covers 9 bases. The CDR3 has 19 residues. V lost 3 bases to trimming and J lost 5 bases; unmatched junction nucleotides: 18. Looked up from germline, CDR1 is SGHRS and CDR2 is YFSETQ. CDR3 nucleotides: TGCGCCAGCAGCTCCGTAGGAAAAGCTTACAGGGGGCGATATCAGCCCCAGCATTTT. Translating it yields CASSSVGKAYRGRYQPQHF.